The present TCR beta chain was sequenced within a study of tumor and adjacent non-tumor tissue in lung cancer. Three rounds of nested PCR, following a modified ARM-PCR protocol, produced the TCRbeta library. TCRdb itself ran the multiplex PCR reads through MiXCR, one entry per CDR3 protein. Of tens of thousands of distinct CDR3 sequences listed, roughly two thirds are singletons. No cell sorting was done before RNA was extracted from the tissue. More than 3 cm separated this lung sample from the edge of the tumor. CDR1 is MNHNS, CDR2 SASEGT, per germline. CDR3 size: 14 residues. In regard to this clonotype: One junction end disagrees with the germline gene, perhaps due to a read error.

Sequenced material: distant non-tumor lung tissue. The origin of this receptor is a man between 65 and 85 years old with non-small cell lung cancer. The chain joins TRBV6-1 to TRBJ2-1; D perhaps matches TRBD1 (6 bases). The CDR3 region is CASVPARGYTEQFF. The CDR3 nucleotides are TGTGCCAGCGTCCCCGCCAGGGGATACACTGAGCAGTTCTTC.